The present T cell receptor (beta chain) was sequenced within a study of blood T cell repertoires in COVID-19. About the study: Material from acute and convalescent COVID-19 was sourced from the United States, Italy and Spain. The cDNA or gDNA used as material had been derived from T cells, B-cell-depleted T cells, or PBMCs.

Per the original methods: It was from reference gene primer amplification that nucleated cell counts were estimated. Sequenced by immunoSEQ multiplex PCR; TCRdb stores in-frame clones only, minus some. V and J calls and clone size are copied from that table; D and trimming were computed from the DNA. This table has about 200,000 clones, 85% to 90% appearing once. Germline-derived CDR1 and CDR2 are SGHNT and YYREEE (reference sequence). The CDR3 has 16 amino acids. Trimming stripped 4 bases from V and 2 bases from J, with 13 bases between. The chain uses TRBV5-4 and TRBJ2-6; no firm D call. This receptor was taken from a man younger than 30 with active or convalescent COVID-19. Sequencing input: peripheral blood. CDR3 region: CASSLPRVTGANVLTF. The CDR3 DNA reads as TGTGCCAGCAGCCTCCCACGGGTTACTGGGGCCAACGTCCTGACTTTC.